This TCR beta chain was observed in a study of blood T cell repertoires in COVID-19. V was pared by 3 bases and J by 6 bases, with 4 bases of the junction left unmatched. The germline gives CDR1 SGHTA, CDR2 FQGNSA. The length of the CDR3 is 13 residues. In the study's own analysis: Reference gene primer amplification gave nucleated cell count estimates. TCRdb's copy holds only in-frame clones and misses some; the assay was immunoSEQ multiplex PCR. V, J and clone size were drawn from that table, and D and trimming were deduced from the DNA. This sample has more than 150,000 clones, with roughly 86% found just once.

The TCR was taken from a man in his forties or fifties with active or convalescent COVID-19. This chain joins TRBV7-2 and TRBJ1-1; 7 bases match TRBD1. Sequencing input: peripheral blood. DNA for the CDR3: TGTGCCAGCAGCTTCAGGGGGAGGCCTGAAGCTTTCTTT. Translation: CASSFRGRPEAFF.